These 21 T cell receptor beta chains originate from one sample sequenced in a study of T cells after yellow fever vaccination. TCRdb analysed the 5' RACE reads with MiXCR anew, one entry per CDR3 protein. The top ten hold 15% to 20% of the sample, which has hundreds of thousands of distinct CDR3 sequences, 7.5% to 9% seen once. Source: PBMCs, taken on the day of the first yellow fever vaccination. These receptors came from a man in his late teens or twenties who received the YFV17D yellow fever vaccine.

This clonotype was found a few times. This chain connects TRBV18 to TRBJ1-6, with TRBD1 identical over 10 bases. The CDR3 is 17 amino acids. Unmatched junction bases numbered 9, after V lost 5 bases and J lost 5 bases. The V gene's germline CDR1 is KGHSH and CDR2 LQKENI. In DNA form, the CDR3 reads TGTGCCAGCTCAAGTCGGGACAGGGGCTACGATAATTCACCCCTCCACTTT. Encoded protein: CASSSRDRGYDNSPLHF.

This clonotype was recorded many times. The rearrangement uses TRBV7-9 and TRBJ1-5; D gene ambiguous. Germline CDR1 reads SEHNR; CDR2 reads FQNEAQ (reference sequence). V was pared by 3 bases and J by 2 bases, with 5 bases between. The CDR3 extends over 13 amino acids. The CDR3 sequence: CASSFSGNQPQHF. CDR3 bases: TGTGCCAGCAGCTTTAGTGGCAATCAGCCCCAGCATTTT.

This clonotype was picked up a small number of times. The chain recombines TRBV20-1 with TRBJ2-3; D is unclear. V shed 6 bases and J shed 1 base, with 11 bases lying between them. The CDR3 is 13 amino acids. In germline, CDR1 is DFQATT, CDR2 SNEGSKA (reference sequence). Here the CDR3 reads CSADHPGTDTQYF. CDR3 nucleotide sequence: TGCAGTGCGGATCATCCGGGCACAGATACGCAGTATTTT.

The chain has TRBV10-3 and TRBJ2-7, with D possibly TRBD1 on 5 matching bases. In germline, CDR1 is ENHRY, CDR2 SYGVKD. This CDR3 region has 15 residues. Deletions cut 6 bases from V and 1 base from J, with 16 bases between. Here the CDR3 reads CAISPGAGPSYEQYV. CDR3 DNA: TGTGCCATCAGCCCTGGGGCAGGTCCTTCCTACGAGCAGTACGTC.

This clonotype turned up a few times. This chain uses TRBV7-6 with TRBJ2-1; 7 bases are shared with TRBD2. This CDR3 region has 14 residues. Losses at the gene ends were 3 bases for V and 8 bases for J; bases not matched to a gene: 7. Germline CDR1 reads SGHVS; CDR2 reads FNYEAQ. CDR3 sequence reads: CASSLPRGIDEQFF. Written as DNA, the CDR3 is TGTGCCAGCAGCTTGCCGCGGGGGATCGATGAGCAGTTCTTC.

The gene calls are TRBV6-1 and TRBJ2-3; D perhaps matches TRBD1 (6 bases). CDR1 MNHNS and CDR2 SASEGT come from the germline V gene. V lost 10 bases and J lost 0, with 14 bases in between. This CDR3 has 14 amino acids. The DNA of the CDR3 is TGTGCCATCTTTTACAGGGAGAGCACAGATACGCAGTATTTT. Its protein is CAIFYRESTDTQYF.

This clonotype was seen a few times. The chain combines TRBV4-2 with TRBJ2-5; 8 bases are shared with TRBD1. V gave up 3 bases and J gave up 2 bases; unmatched junction bases: 11. Germline V gene sequence: CDR1 LGHNA, CDR2 YNFKEQ. The CDR3 sequence is 17 residues long. The CDR3 region is CASSHGARQGRQETQYF. The CDR3 DNA sequence: TGTGCCAGCAGCCATGGGGCGCGACAGGGGAGGCAAGAGACCCAGTACTTC.

CDR3 amino acids: CASSYYLTGVNEQFF. Written as DNA, the CDR3 is TGTGCCAGCAGTTACTACCTAACAGGGGTTAATGAGCAGTTCTTC. The chain couples TRBV6-5 to TRBJ2-1; 7 nucleotides line up with TRBD1. The V gene's germline CDR1 is MNHEY and CDR2 SVGAGI. V trimming: 1 base; J trimming: 7 bases; junction bases outside the gene matches: 7. The CDR3 runs to 15 residues.

The chain combines TRBV20-1 with TRBJ2-3; D uncertain. Deletions cut 1 base from V and 3 bases from J, with 8 bases between. This CDR3 is 13 amino acids long. Germline CDR1 DFQATT, CDR2 SNEGSKA (reference sequence). The CDR3, as DNA: TGCAGTGCTAGAGTTGACCCGACAGATACGCAGTATTTT. As protein: CSARVDPTDTQYF.

This sequence joins TRBV1 and TRBJ2-7; TRBD1 is the table's D call and was not checked against the DNA. TRBV1 is a known pseudogene. The CDR3 totals 15 residues. CDR3 sequence: CTSGLAPGGAYEQYV. CDR3 DNA sequence: TGCACCAGCGGCCTAGCCCCAGGGGGTGCTTACGAGCAGTACGTC.

V usage is TRBV5-5 and J usage is TRBJ2-1; D may be TRBD2 (6 bases). The V and J ends lost 2 bases and 0 bases respectively, with 15 bases between them. Germline values: CDR1 SGHKS, CDR2 YYEKEE (reference sequence). This CDR3 spans 17 amino acids. CDR3 nucleotides: TGTGCCAGCAGCTTAGTATATGGGGGAGGCTCCTACAATGAGCAGTTCTTC. This gives the protein CASSLVYGGGSYNEQFF. Based on the CDR3 plus reference TRBV5-5 and TRBJ2-1, the full variable domain is DAGVTQSPTHLIKTRGQQVTLRCSPISGHKSVSWYQQVLGQGPQFIFQYYEKEERGRGNFPDRFSARQFPNYSSELNVNALLLGDSALYLCASSLVYGGGSYNEQFFGPGTRLTVL.

This clonotype was recorded a few times. V is TRBV20-1 and J is TRBJ2-3, with a tentative D call TRBD2 (6 bases). Trimming removed 3 bases from V and 2 bases from J, with 15 bases in between. The CDR3 covers 15 residues. CDR1 and CDR2 from the germline V gene are DFQATT and SNEGSKA (reference sequence). This chain's CDR3 is CSASLPRGPTDTQYF. DNA of the CDR3: TGCAGTGCTAGTCTCCCGCGGGGCCCCACAGATACGCAGTATTTT.

This chain's CDR3 is CASSLDWGPSYEQYF. The DNA for the CDR3 is TGTGCCAGCAGCTTGGATTGGGGGCCTTCCTACGAGCAGTACTTC. The chain combines TRBV5-4 with TRBJ2-7; a weak D match, TRBD1 (6 bases). The CDR3 is 15 amino acids. Germline lookup yields CDR1 SGHNT and CDR2 YYREEE (reference sequence). V lost 0 bases and J 1 base, leaving 11 bases between the germline ends.

In this sample, this clonotype turned up a few times. The chain has TRBV14 and TRBJ2-7, with D hard to call. CDR3 length: 13 residues. V was pared by 1 base and J by 4 bases, with 8 bases between. Germline CDR1 is SGHDN and CDR2 is FVKESK. The DNA for the CDR3 is TGTGCCAGCAGCCAAGCCTTAACATACGAGCAGTACGTC. Its protein is CASSQALTYEQYV.

This clonotype occurred a few times. This sequence joins TRBV13 and TRBJ2-1; the match to TRBD2 covers 13 bases. Germline V gene sequence: CDR1 PRHDT, CDR2 FYEKMQ (reference sequence). This CDR3 is built from 17 residues. The V segment lost 4 bases and the J segment 9 bases; nucleotides outside the gene matches: 12. The CDR3, as DNA: TGTGCCAGCAGCTCGGATTGGACTAGCGGGGGTGGTAGTGAGCAGTTCTTC. Its protein is CASSSDWTSGGGSEQFF.

CDR3 sequence: CASSEGRVATNEKLFF. In DNA, the CDR3 is TGTGCCAGCAGTGAAGGCAGGGTAGCGACTAATGAAAAACTGTTTTTT. The chain joins TRBV2 to TRBJ1-4, with D possibly TRBD1 on 5 matching bases. The CDR3 length is 16 residues. Germline V gene lookup returns CDR1 SNHLY and CDR2 FYNNEI. V was clipped by 1 base and J by 2 bases, with 11 bases between them.

This clonotype has more than one count but fewer than ten. This chain connects TRBV14 to TRBJ1-1; 7 bases are a match to TRBD1. Germline V CDR1 and CDR2: SGHDN, FVKESK. The CDR3 totals 16 residues. V shed 3 bases and J 4 bases; nucleotides not matched to a gene: 11. The CDR3 DNA reads TGTGCCAGCAGCCATGTACCCGACAGGGATCGCACTGAAGCTTTCTTT. It translates to CASSHVPDRDRTEAFF.

Concerning this clonotype itself: This may arise from a read error, as a much more abundant clone is one base away. This rearrangement joins TRBV6-2 or TRBV6-3 to TRBJ2-7; D is unresolved. The CDR3 sequence is 14 residues long. V was shortened by 1 base and J by 2 bases, with 9 bases between the two germline ends. Germline V CDR1 and CDR2: MNHEY, SVGEGT. This CDR3 is CASSYYEITYEQYF. DNA for the CDR3: TGTGCCAGCAGTTACTATGAGATAACCTACGAGCAGTACTTC.

The V and J genes are TRBV19 and TRBJ1-4; possible D gene TRBD1, 6 bases. This CDR3 is 16 amino acids long. The V end was cut by 3 bases, the J end by 12 bases, with 23 bases between. Germline-derived CDR1 and CDR2 are LNHDA and SQIVND (reference sequence). The CDR3 protein is CASSMAPGAGMFQLFF. The CDR3 DNA sequence: TGTGCCAGTAGTATGGCCCCAGGGGCGGGGATGTTTCAACTGTTTTTT.

This clonotype has at least ten counts. The chain employs TRBV5-1 and TRBJ1-2; D is unresolved. This CDR3 region has 13 residues. With 7 bases removed from V and 2 bases from J, the gap between germline ends came to 12 bases. CDR1 SGHRS and CDR2 YFSETQ come from the germline V gene. The CDR3 nucleotides are TGCGCCAGCTCCTCCGTGGCCAACTATGGCTACACCTTC. The encoded protein is CASSSVANYGYTF.

The J gene is TRBJ2-5, the V gene TRBV6-5; TRBD1 is a possible D gene (5 bases). Trimming shortened V by 2 bases and J by 9 bases, and 13 bases separated the two germline ends. In germline, CDR1 is MNHEY, CDR2 SVGAGI. CDR3 length: 13 residues. The CDR3 protein is CASSYDQGLAQYF. The CDR3 region has the DNA TGTGCCAGCAGTTACGACCAGGGATTGGCCCAGTACTTC.